This note documents a single TCR beta chain sequence. This sample stems from a study of blood T cell repertoires in COVID-19. Whole-study context: Acute and convalescent COVID-19 specimens originated in the United States, Italy and Spain. Sources were T cells, B-cell-depleted T cells, or PBMCs; the material itself was cDNA or gDNA.

The CDR3 has 13 residues. Deletions cut 7 bases from V and 0 bases from J, with 7 bases between. Germline V gene sequence: CDR1 LGHDT, CDR2 YNNKEL (reference sequence). Sequencing used immunoSEQ multiplex PCR; TCRdb keeps in-frame clones, though not all of them. The data contain about 210,000 clones, roughly 75% of them seen just once; the ten biggest clones take up under 8.5%. The chain carries TRBV3-1 (or the pseudogene TRBV3-2) and TRBJ1-5; no firm D call. The clonotype was recovered from a woman in her 70s with acute or convalescent COVID-19. Sequenced: peripheral blood. Written as DNA, the CDR3 is TGTGCCAGCACGATCAGTAGCAATCAGCCCCAGCATTTT. Translated: CASTISSNQPQHF.